This entry is about one TCR beta chain. V gave up 6 bases and J gave up 7 bases, with 15 bases separating them. Looked up from germline, CDR1 is MNHNY and CDR2 is SVGAGI (reference sequence). CDR3 length: 14 residues. Only in-frame clones appear in the TCRdb table, and some are missing; sequencing was by immunoSEQ multiplex PCR. In the table there are 58,000 or so clones, over 90% of which are singletons. The data are from a study of T cell changes during pregnancy in multiple sclerosis. V usage is TRBV6-6 and J usage is TRBJ2-2; D is perhaps TRBD1 (6 bases). The source of this sequence is a female donor with multiple sclerosis, enrolled in a pregnancy study. Here the sequenced sample was CD4+ T cells from peripheral blood mononuclear cells, taken in the third trimester of pregnancy. The CDR3 DNA is TGTGCCAGCAGCCGTACAGGGTTTAGCGGGGAGCTGTTTTTT. This sequence encodes CASSRTGFSGELFF.